This T cell receptor (beta chain) was identified during a study of CD8+ T cells in alopecia areata. Study context: Treated patients were given 5 to 10 mg oral tofacitinib twice daily. Study-level points and caveats: In blood and scalp, many expanded lesional clones persisted during tofacitinib. The study found TCR sharing across patients less clear than in mice, possibly for HLA reasons.

The CDR3 is made up of 15 amino acids. Trimming at V came to 3 bases and at J to 9 bases, leaving 9 bases not matched to a gene. CDR1 is SGHTA, CDR2 FQGTGA, per germline. Treatment indicated: oral pan-JAK inhibitor, 5-10 mg twice daily. Punch biopsies of lesional scalp, plus peripheral blood, were taken from alopecia areata patients. RNA extraction was followed by reverse transcription into cDNA, which acted as the sequencing template. Only in-frame clones appear in the TCRdb table, and some are missing; sequencing was by immunoSEQ multiplex PCR. The sample comprises roughly 210,000 clones, 40% to 45% of which are singletons, and about 2.4% rests with the top ten. This clone was counted at least ten times. What it binds is unknown.

The V gene is TRBV7-3, the J gene TRBJ2-1, with TRBD1 matching 9 bases. The origin of this receptor is a human donor with alopecia areata. The sequencing used CD4+ T cells sorted from blood, collected at approximately week 36, from a patient treated with tofacitinib. The CDR3 DNA is TGTGCCAGCAGCTTGATGACAGGGGGGTCGAGTGAGCAGTTCTTC. It codes for CASSLMTGGSSEQFF.